The 26 T cell receptor beta chains in this list originate from one sample, sequenced in a study of T cell responses to AZD1222 COVID-19 vaccine. Assay: immunoSEQ multiplex PCR; the TCRdb copy retains only in-frame clones and omits some. The data show 130,000 to 150,000 clones, approximately 85% seen once. The source material was peripheral blood, sampled 28 days after the second dose of the MenACWY control vaccine. The origin of the receptors is an adult who received the MenACWY meningococcal vaccine as a control.

This clone was seen just once. The gene calls are TRBV6-4 and TRBJ1-2; a possible D gene is TRBD1 (6 bases). The CDR3 sequence is 13 residues long. The V end was cut by 1 base, the J end by 8 bases, with 11 bases between. Germline V gene sequence: CDR1 MRHNA, CDR2 SNTAGT. CDR3 sequence: CASSDLAGDGYTF. The CDR3, as DNA: TGTGCCAGCAGTGACTTGGCAGGGGACGGCTACACCTTC.

The J gene is TRBJ1-5, the V gene TRBV27; the D gene is possibly TRBD1 (6 bases). CDR1 MNHEY and CDR2 SMNVEV come from the germline V gene (reference sequence). V gave up 5 bases and J gave up 6 bases, with 20 bases separating them. CDR3 size: 16 residues. CDR3 DNA sequence: TGTGCCAGCAGTCCACAGGGAGGACGAAGATTTCAGCCCCAGCATTTT. Residues: CASSPQGGRRFQPQHF.

V usage is TRBV28 and J usage is TRBJ1-5, with D maybe TRBD1 (6 bases). V was shortened by 5 bases and J by 1 base, with 9 bases between the two germline ends. Germline CDR1 and CDR2: MDHEN and SYDVKM. CDR3 length equals 14 residues. The DNA of the CDR3 is TGTGCCAGCAGTCCAGGGGTCAGCAATCAGCCCCAGCATTTT. Protein product: CASSPGVSNQPQHF.

This chain links TRBV19 with TRBJ2-1; D possibly corresponds to TRBD2 (6 bases). Between the trimmed V and J ends, which lost 5 bases and 10 bases, there was a span of 18 bases. Looked up from germline, CDR1 is LNHDA and CDR2 is SQIVND (reference sequence). This CDR3 is 14 amino acids long. The CDR3 sequence: CASSATSAGQEQFF. CDR3 in DNA: TGTGCCAGTAGTGCGACTTCGGCGGGGCAAGAGCAGTTCTTC.

V is TRBV12-3 or TRBV12-4 and J is TRBJ1-5; D ambiguous. V lost 8 bases, J lost 2 bases, and 10 bases lay in between. CDR3 length equals 13 residues. The CDR3 is CASGLRGNQPQHF. The CDR3 bases are TGTGCCAGCGGCCTGAGAGGCAATCAGCCCCAGCATTTT.

This chain links TRBV6-6 with TRBJ2-2; D possibly corresponds to TRBD2 (6 bases). V dropped 6 bases and J dropped 0 bases, with 14 bases sitting between them. CDR1 is MNHNY and CDR2 is SVGAGI in the germline V gene (reference sequence). There are 16 residues in the CDR3. The CDR3: CASRTLADANTGELFF. CDR3 DNA sequence: TGTGCCAGCAGAACACTAGCCGACGCGAACACCGGGGAGCTGTTTTTT.

The rearrangement joins TRBV4-2 to TRBJ2-3, with 8 positions matching TRBD1. The CDR3 sequence is 16 residues long. CDR1 and CDR2 from the germline V gene are LGHNA and YNFKEQ. The J segment lost 1 base and the V segment lost 2 bases, leaving 5 bases of the junction unmatched. The chain's CDR3 is CASSQTTTGGTDTQYF. DNA for the CDR3: TGTGCCAGCAGCCAAACCACGACAGGGGGCACAGATACGCAGTATTTT.

This clone appeared once. The rearrangement uses TRBV24-1 and TRBJ2-7; the D is unclear. Trimming cost V 3 bases and J 3 bases, with 5 bases left between them. The length of the CDR3 is 12 residues. Per the germline V gene, CDR1 is KGHDR and CDR2 is SFDVKD. CDR3 protein: CATSDAGYEQYF. CDR3 DNA sequence: TGTGCCACCAGTGATGCAGGCTACGAGCAGTACTTC.

The V gene is TRBV2, the J gene TRBJ1-5, with D unresolved. Germline CDR1 is SNHLY and CDR2 is FYNNEI. V was shortened by 2 bases and J by 6 bases, with 14 bases between the two germline ends. CDR3 length: 15 residues. CDR3 protein: CASSERFGVFQPQHF. As DNA, the CDR3 is TGTGCCAGCAGTGAAAGGTTCGGGGTTTTTCAGCCCCAGCATTTT.

This clone was counted once. This rearrangement joins TRBV28 to TRBJ2-1; no firm D call. The length of the CDR3 is 16 residues. The germline CDR1 and CDR2 sequences are MDHEN and SYDVKM. V lost 5 bases and J lost 1, with 15 bases in between. DNA of the CDR3: TGTGCCAGCAGTACCGCCACCATTCGATCCTACAATGAGCAGTTCTTC. Protein sequence: CASSTATIRSYNEQFF. The full variable domain, rest sourced from reference TRBV28 and TRBJ2-1, is DVKVTQSSRYLVKRTGEKVFLECVQDMDHENMFWYRQDPGLGLRLIYFSYDVKMKEKGDIPEGYSVSREKKERFSLILESASTNQTSMYLCASSTATIRSYNEQFFGPGTRLTVL.

This clone was picked up one time. The chain is built from TRBV2 and TRBJ1-5, with D tentatively TRBD1 (5 bases). Trimming stripped 5 bases from V and 7 bases from J, with 15 bases between. Germline V gene lookup returns CDR1 SNHLY and CDR2 FYNNEI. The CDR3 runs to 14 residues. The CDR3 nucleotides read TGTGCCAGCAGTAGGGACTCTCTGGTACAGCCCCAGCATTTT. This sequence encodes CASSRDSLVQPQHF.

The rearrangement joins TRBV14 to TRBJ1-2, with 9 bases that match TRBD1. J was trimmed by 4 bases and V by 0 bases; bases with no gene match: 3. The CDR3 extends over 15 amino acids. Germline V lookup: CDR1 SGHDN, CDR2 FVKESK. The CDR3 is CASSQDYRGPYGYTF. CDR3 nucleotide sequence: TGTGCCAGCAGCCAAGATTACAGGGGGCCCTATGGCTACACCTTC.

This rearrangement joins TRBV7-3 to TRBJ2-5; perhaps TRBD2 as D (5 bases). From germline, CDR1 is SGHTA and CDR2 FQGTGA. The CDR3 is 15 amino acids. Between the trimmed V and J ends, which lost 5 bases and 5 bases, there was a span of 18 bases. The chain's CDR3 is CASSPRSGKRETQYF. The CDR3 region has the DNA TGTGCCAGCAGCCCCAGGTCGGGAAAACGTGAGACCCAGTACTTC. The variable domain in full, completed from reference TRBV7-3 and TRBJ2-5, reads GAGVSQTPSNKVTEKGKYVELRCDPISGHTALYWYRQSLGQGPEFLIYFQGTGAADDSGLPNDRFFAVRPEGSVSTLKIQRTERGDSAVYLCASSPRSGKRETQYFGPGTRLLVL.

This chain uses TRBV11-3 with TRBJ1-1; D gene ambiguous. The CDR3 runs to 14 residues. Between the trimmed V and J ends, which lost 2 bases and 1 base, there was a span of 8 bases. CDR1 SGHNT and CDR2 YENEEA come from the germline V gene. CDR3 sequence (DNA): TGTGCCAGCAGCTTACATGGGGAGAACACTGAAGCTTTCTTT. Translation: CASSLHGENTEAFF. The full variable domain, with the rest looked up from reference TRBV11-3 and TRBJ1-1, is EAGVVQSPRYKIIEKKQPVAFWCNPISGHNTLYWYLQNLGQGPELLIRYENEEAVDDSQLPKDRFSAERLKGVDSTLKIQPAELGDSAVYLCASSLHGENTEAFFGQGTRLTVV.

The genes are TRBV18 and TRBJ1-1; weak D call: TRBD1 (6 bases). The CDR3 is made up of 14 amino acids. CDR1 and CDR2 (germline): KGHSH, LQKENI. Trimming shortened V by 6 bases and J by 4 bases, and 15 bases separated the two germline ends. CDR3 DNA: TGTGCCAGCTCCCCCACGGCAGGGGTCACTGAAGCTTTCTTT. Encoded protein: CASSPTAGVTEAFF.

The V and J genes are TRBV2 and TRBJ2-7, with D maybe TRBD1 (6 bases). This CDR3 contains 12 residues. CDR1 is SNHLY and CDR2 is FYNNEI in the germline V gene. Trimming left V 6 bases short and J 5 bases short, with 11 bases between. The CDR3, as DNA: TGTGCCAGCAGATTTGACAGGAACGAGCAGTACTTC. This encodes CASRFDRNEQYF.

The CDR3 coding sequence is TGTGCCTGGGGAGGGGGCAACGAGCAGTACTTC. Protein: CAWGGGNEQYF. The chain employs TRBV30 and TRBJ2-7; D may be TRBD1 (7 bases). Trimming removed 5 bases at V and 5 bases at J, with 10 bases between. From germline, CDR1 is GTSNPN and CDR2 SVGIG (reference sequence). There are 11 residues in the CDR3.

The chain carries TRBV4-2 and TRBJ2-1, with TRBD2 identical over 7 bases. This CDR3 contains 15 residues. CDR1 and CDR2 from the germline V gene are LGHNA and YNFKEQ. Unmatched junction bases numbered 6, after V lost 6 bases and J lost 1 base. CDR3 sequence (DNA): TGTGCCAGCAGTCCCAGCGGGAATTCCTACAATGAGCAGTTCTTC. As protein: CASSPSGNSYNEQFF.

The rearrangement uses TRBV6-6 and TRBJ2-3; the match to TRBD2 covers 9 bases. This CDR3 region has 14 residues. V lost 7 bases and J lost 6; bases outside the gene matches: 8. Germline-derived CDR1 and CDR2 are MNHNY and SVGAGI (reference sequence). DNA for the CDR3: TGTGCCAGCATAGCTAGCGGGGTCCCCGATACGCAGTATTTT. It is translated as CASIASGVPDTQYF.

This sequence joins TRBV7-3 and TRBJ2-1; 7 bases match TRBD2. CDR3 length: 14 residues. The trim removed 2 bases at V and 6 bases at J, leaving 4 bases unmatched. Germline CDR1 reads SGHTA; CDR2 reads FQGTGA. As DNA, the CDR3 is TGTGCCAGCAGCTTACACGGGACTACCAATGAGCAGTTCTTC. It specifies CASSLHGTTNEQFF.

The rearrangement uses TRBV21-1 and TRBJ1-4; the table's D call, TRBD1, has no DNA check behind it. TRBV21-1 is labeled a pseudogene. This CDR3 is 15 amino acids long. The CDR3 DNA is TGTGCCAGCAGCTCACAGGAGCCAACTAATGAAAAACTGTTTTTT. This encodes CASSSQEPTNEKLFF.

This clone has a handful of counts. The J gene is TRBJ2-4, the V gene TRBV15, with TRBD1 identical over 8 bases. There are 15 residues in the CDR3. V lost 1 base to trimming and J lost 7 bases; unmatched junction nucleotides: 6. CDR1 is LNHNV and CDR2 is YYDKDF in the germline V gene (reference sequence). The CDR3 reads CATSRVGTGQNIQYF. The CDR3 region has the DNA TGTGCCACCAGCAGAGTGGGGACAGGCCAGAACATTCAGTACTTC.

V usage is TRBV4-2 and J usage is TRBJ1-3; D unclear. CDR3 size: 16 residues. Germline V gene sequence: CDR1 LGHNA, CDR2 YNFKEQ. V was pared by 0 bases and J by 2 bases, with 11 bases between. This CDR3 reads CASSQDMPGTGNTIYF. CDR3 DNA sequence: TGTGCCAGCAGCCAAGATATGCCGGGGACTGGAAACACCATATATTTT.

The chain couples TRBV4-3 to TRBJ1-1; the D gene is possibly TRBD1 (5 bases). CDR1 LGHNA and CDR2 YSLEER come from the germline V gene. V lost 3 bases and J lost 1, with 15 bases in between. The CDR3 runs to 16 residues. The CDR3 region has the DNA TGCGCCAGCAGCCATCCTTCGTCAGGGCCGAACACTGAAGCTTTCTTT. It yields the protein CASSHPSSGPNTEAFF.

J is TRBJ2-4 and V is TRBV5-1; 10 nucleotides agree with TRBD2. V lost 4 bases, J lost 2 bases, and 9 bases stayed unmatched. From germline, CDR1 is SGHRS and CDR2 YFSETQ. The CDR3 is made up of 17 amino acids. CDR3 in DNA: TGCGCCAGCAGCGGGAGCCAACTAGCGGGACCCAAAAACATTCAGTACTTC. Translated: CASSGSQLAGPKNIQYF.

The rearrangement links TRBV4-3 to TRBJ1-5; unclear D gene. Trimming removed 1 base from V and 5 bases from J, with 6 bases in between. Germline assignment: CDR1 LGHNA and CDR2 YSLEER. This CDR3 region has 13 residues. The CDR3 region has the DNA TGCGCCAGCAGCCAAGCTAGAGATCAGCCCCAGCATTTT. Its protein is CASSQARDQPQHF.